Each of the 6 T cell receptor beta chains below was sequenced from the same sample in a study of OX40 agonist ivuxolimab in advanced cancers. Profiled with immunoSEQ multiplex PCR; TCRdb holds only in-frame clones, not every one. The sample records 65,000 to 85,000 clones, around 80% being singletons. Specimen: CD4+ or CD8+ T cells sorted from blood, collected in a trial of the OX40 agonist ivuxolimab. The receptors originated from an adult with an advanced solid tumor such as melanoma, head and neck, liver or kidney cancer.

V and J are TRBV7-9 and TRBJ1-2; TRBD1 is a possible D gene (5 bases). Trimming took 0 bases from V and 4 from J, leaving 15 bases between them. CDR1 and CDR2 (germline): SEHNR, FQNEAQ (reference sequence). CDR3 length: 16 amino acids. The CDR3 nucleotides are TGTGCCAGCAGCTTAGCCGGGGGAGGGCTCGTCTATGGCTACACCTTC. It translates to CASSLAGGGLVYGYTF.

This clone was detected once. In nucleotides, the CDR3 is TGTGCCAGCAGCCAGGGGGGCACTGAAGCTTTCTTT. Translating it yields CASSQGGTEAFF. The chain uses TRBV2 and TRBJ1-1; 7 nucleotides agree with TRBD1. Germline V gene lookup returns CDR1 SNHLY and CDR2 FYNNEI. This CDR3 has 12 amino acids. J lost 4 bases, V lost 6 bases, and 2 bases had no gene match.

V is TRBV7-2 and J is TRBJ2-5; 10 nucleotides align to TRBD2. Germline V CDR1 and CDR2: SGHTA, FQGNSA. The CDR3 length is 15 residues. The junction had 3 bases not matched to a gene; V was cut back by 5 bases and J by 0 bases. CDR3 DNA: TGTGCCAGCAGCGTTAGCGGGGGGTACCAAGAGACCCAGTACTTC. It encodes CASSVSGGYQETQYF.

The CDR3 spells CATGGSTDTQYF. The CDR3 coding sequence is TGTGCCACGGGAGGGAGCACAGATACGCAGTATTTT. The chain is built from TRBV2 and TRBJ2-3; 8 bases map to TRBD2. Germline values: CDR1 SNHLY, CDR2 FYNNEI. The junction had 0 bases not matched to a gene; V was cut back by 10 bases and J by 0 bases. This CDR3 region has 12 residues.

This chain uses TRBV30 with TRBJ1-2; the match to TRBD1 covers 12 bases. Germline CDR1 and CDR2: GTSNPN and SVGIG (reference sequence). Germline trimming cut 7 bases from V and 7 bases from J; bases unmatched to any gene: 7. The CDR3 consists of 13 residues. This chain's CDR3 is CASPGQGAAGYTF. The CDR3 DNA reads as TGTGCCTCCCCGGGACAGGGGGCCGCTGGCTACACCTTC.

V gene TRBV7-9 combines with J gene TRBJ1-1; D is perhaps TRBD1 (5 bases). Between the trimmed V and J ends, which lost 0 bases and 0 bases, there was a span of 8 bases. Germline V gene sequence: CDR1 SEHNR, CDR2 FQNEAQ (reference sequence). The CDR3 spans 15 residues. The CDR3 spells CASSLAGTMNTEAFF. The CDR3 coding sequence is TGTGCCAGCAGCTTAGCGGGGACCATGAACACTGAAGCTTTCTTT.